This TCR beta chain was captured by sequencing in a study of CD8 T cells in Susac syndrome. Study-level findings and limits: Individuals included in the TCR sequencing and HLA analysis were acknowledged by the study to be relatively few in number.

The T cells that were sequenced for TCR beta were CD8+ and CD4+ cells from blood. J was trimmed by 9 bases and V by 10 bases; bases with no gene match: 13. Germline CDR1 MNHEY, CDR2 SMNVEV (reference sequence). This CDR3 is 14 amino acids long. With random hexamers, roughly 0.45 to 1 ug RNA was reverse transcribed. TCR beta CDR3 was amplified by immunoSEQ covering 54 Vbeta and 13 Jbeta. TCRdb itself ran the immunoSEQ multiplex PCR reads through MiXCR, one entry per CDR3 protein. Of 350,000 to 550,000 distinct CDR3 sequences in the sample, roughly 85% are singletons; the top ten hold approximately 0.12%. With respect to this clonotype: Its antigen is unknown.

The sequenced material came from CD8+ T cells from PBMCs. The J gene is TRBJ2-1, the V gene TRBV27; 9 nucleotides match TRBD2. This TCR came from a human donor with multiple sclerosis. This chain's CDR3 is CATAPGLAGREQFF. In nucleotides, the CDR3 is TGTGCCACCGCTCCAGGGCTAGCGGGACGTGAGCAGTTCTTC.